A single sample is the source of the 22 T cell receptor beta chains below, sequenced in a study of CXCR3-negative and CXCR3-positive naive CD8 T cells. The study, taken as a whole, reports: CXCR3-negative naive cells had less hydrophobic TRB CDR3s than did CXCR3-positive naive cells.

TRB cDNA libraries were made by UMI-labeled 5' RACE. TCRdb reanalyzed the 5' RACE reads, giving one entry per CDR3 protein sequence and no DNA. In all, the sample yields about 120,000 distinct CDR3 sequences. The antigens these receptors bind are not known. The source material was naive CXCR3+ CD8+ T cells from blood. Subset: CD45RO-CCR7+CD27+CD95- naive CD8+ T cells expressing CXCR3 (TNR3+). Every receptor here comes from a human donor in good health. Some clones in this sample may be carry-over from other donors' samples.

V gene TRBV12-5 combines with J gene TRBJ1-1. The CDR3 loop spans 13 amino acids. Germline V gene data show CDR1 as LGHNT and CDR2 as FRNRAP. The CDR3 region is CASGFQGNPEAFF.

V usage is TRBV28 and J usage is TRBJ2-6; with no DNA, the TCRdb D assignment of TRBD1 cannot be verified. CDR1 is MDHEN and CDR2 is SYDVKM in the germline V gene. The CDR3 sequence is 15 residues long. This CDR3 reads CASSWDDSGANVLTF.

This chain uses TRBV7-9 with TRBJ1-1. The length of the CDR3 is 14 residues. CDR1 is SEHNR and CDR2 is FQNEAQ in the germline V gene (reference sequence). The CDR3 reads CASSSMGTRTEAFF.

This chain connects TRBV4-3 to TRBJ2-1; TCRdb's D call, TRBD1, is unchecked because there is no DNA. CDR1 and CDR2 (germline): LGHNA, YSLEER. This CDR3 is 18 amino acids long. The CDR3 sequence is CASSQGMPGQGLYNEQFF.

The genes are TRBV5-1 and TRBJ2-7; there is no DNA to check the TCRdb D call of TRBD1. This CDR3 spans 15 amino acids. CDR1 SGHRS and CDR2 YFSETQ come from the germline V gene. The CDR3 loop reads CASSLDRGLSYEQYF.

V and J are TRBV28 and TRBJ2-7. The CDR3 length is 15 residues. From germline, CDR1 is MDHEN and CDR2 SYDVKM. The CDR3 loop is CASRVYRSRHYEQYF. Based on the CDR3 plus reference TRBV28 and TRBJ2-7, the full variable domain is DVKVTQSSRYLVKRTGEKVFLECVQDMDHENMFWYRQDPGLGLRLIYFSYDVKMKEKGDIPEGYSVSREKKERFSLILESASTNQTSMYLCASRVYRSRHYEQYFGPGTRLTVT.

The chain is built from TRBV29-1 and TRBJ2-1; TCRdb's D gene call, TRBD2, goes unchecked for lack of DNA. The germline V gene has CDR1 SQVTM and CDR2 ANQGSEA. The CDR3 has 12 amino acids. The CDR3 protein is CSVELGGVEQFF.

The chain employs TRBV29-1 and TRBJ2-7. Germline V gene lookup returns CDR1 SQVTM and CDR2 ANQGSEA. CDR3 length: 13 amino acids. The CDR3 here is CSALKAGSYEQYF.

The chain has TRBV6-6 and TRBJ1-6. The CDR3 spans 14 residues. The V gene's germline CDR1 is MNHNY and CDR2 SVGAGI (reference sequence). This CDR3 is CASSYWVENSPLHF.

V gene TRBV7-9 combines with J gene TRBJ2-1; TCRdb picks TRBD1, but there is no DNA to check that call. The length of the CDR3 is 13 residues. Per the germline V gene, CDR1 is SEHNR and CDR2 is FQNEAQ (reference sequence). Here the CDR3 reads CASSMDRDDEQFF.

The chain employs TRBV5-6 and TRBJ2-4. This CDR3 contains 12 residues. CDR1 is SGHDT and CDR2 is YYEEEE in the germline V gene. The CDR3 region is CASSLTENIQYF. Together with reference TRBV5-6 and TRBJ2-4, the CDR3 gives the full variable domain: DAGVTQSPTHLIKTRGQQVTLRCSPKSGHDTVSWYQQALGQGPQFIFQYYEEEERQRGNFPDRFSGHQFPNYSSELNVNALLLGDSALYLCASSLTENIQYFGAGTRLSVL.

V usage is TRBV28 and J usage is TRBJ2-1; lacking DNA, the TRBD2 call made by TCRdb goes unchecked. Germline V lookup: CDR1 MDHEN, CDR2 SYDVKM. CDR3 size: 15 residues. Here the CDR3 reads CASNGFSLLGNEQFF.

The V call is TRBV4-3, the J call TRBJ2-7; TCRdb returns TRBD1, unconfirmable since there is no DNA. Germline CDR1 LGHNA, CDR2 YSLEER. This CDR3 spans 16 amino acids. The CDR3 is CASSQDLIGTSYEQYF.

The chain has TRBV7-9 and TRBJ2-3; TCRdb's D call of TRBD1 is untestable without DNA. Germline V gene sequence: CDR1 SEHNR, CDR2 FQNEAQ (reference sequence). The CDR3 sequence is 14 residues long. The chain's CDR3 is CASSFTGGTDTQYF.

This chain links TRBV20-1 with TRBJ2-5; TCRdb's assignment of TRBD1 cannot be checked, as there is no DNA. Germline V gene sequence: CDR1 DFQATT, CDR2 SNEGSKA (reference sequence). The CDR3 contains 17 residues. The CDR3 reads CSARVPTGWGRQETQYF.

This chain links TRBV5-6 with TRBJ2-7. In germline, CDR1 is SGHDT, CDR2 YYEEEE. The CDR3 runs 14 residues. CDR3 region: CASSRGKLPYEQYF.

The gene calls are TRBV10-3 and TRBJ2-7; TCRdb picks TRBD2, but there is no DNA to check that call. The germline V gene has CDR1 ENHRY and CDR2 SYGVKD. The CDR3 loop spans 18 amino acids. CDR3 in amino acids: CAISESGTSGASSYEQYF.

The V call is TRBV7-9, the J call TRBJ2-7; TCRdb picks TRBD2, but there is no DNA to check that call. The CDR3 spans 15 residues. CDR1 and CDR2 from the germline V gene are SEHNR and FQNEAQ (reference sequence). CDR3 protein: CASSLIAGVLPEQYF. The entire variable domain, with the rest obtained from reference TRBV7-9 and TRBJ2-7, is as follows: DTGVSQNPRHKITKRGQNVTFRCDPISEHNRLYWYRQTLGQGPEFLTYFQNEAQLEKSRLLSDRFSAERPKGSFSTLEIQRTEQGDSAMYLCASSLIAGVLPEQYFGPGTRLTVT.

This chain joins TRBV19 and TRBJ2-3; without DNA, the TCRdb call of TRBD2 cannot be checked. Germline lookup yields CDR1 LNHDA and CDR2 SQIVND (reference sequence). The CDR3 consists of 14 residues. The CDR3 loop reads CASRTSGGTDTQYF.

The gene calls are TRBV5-1 and TRBJ2-7. The CDR3 covers 15 residues. Per the germline V gene, CDR1 is SGHRS and CDR2 is YFSETQ. The CDR3: CASSLDSGEPYEQYF.

The V and J genes are TRBV6-2 or TRBV6-3 and TRBJ2-7; TCRdb picks TRBD1, but there is no DNA to check that call. This CDR3 is built from 16 residues. CDR1 is MNHEY, CDR2 SVGEGT, per germline. The CDR3 spells CASTSGTGGDYYEQYF.

The chain uses TRBV28 and TRBJ2-3; no DNA is available, so the TRBD2 call from TCRdb remains unchecked. The CDR3 runs 19 residues. Germline-derived CDR1 and CDR2 are MDHEN and SYDVKM. Here the CDR3 reads CASSSGTFLAGGYTDTQYF.